The present TCR beta chain was sequenced within a study of T cell changes during pregnancy in multiple sclerosis. V lost 0 bases and J 7 bases, leaving 7 bases between the germline ends. Germline V gene data show CDR1 as SGDLS and CDR2 as YYNGEE. The CDR3 extends over 12 amino acids. Method: immunoSEQ multiplex PCR; TCRdb's copy keeps in-frame clones and lacks some. The sample has about 27,000 clones, about nine tenths seen once; the top ten hold roughly 8.3%. The sequence came from a female donor with multiple sclerosis, enrolled in a pregnancy study. The gene calls are TRBV9 and TRBJ1-1; the D gene is possibly TRBD1 (5 bases). The input for sequencing was CD8+ T cells from peripheral blood mononuclear cells, taken in the second trimester of pregnancy. The CDR3 spells CASSVGGSEAFF. DNA of the CDR3: TGTGCCAGCAGCGTAGGGGGCAGTGAAGCTTTCTTT.